These T cell receptor beta chains were read from a single sample in a study of cytomegalovirus exposure and HLA in healthy donors. Sequencing used immunoSEQ multiplex PCR; TCRdb keeps in-frame clones, though not all of them. Of 210,000 or so clones listed, approximately 85% are singletons. The material sequenced was PBMCs. The receptors were sampled from a girl aged 2 to 9 in good health and CMV-seronegative. CDR3s include the opening cysteine and the closing phenylalanine or tryptophan. The D gene is left open where the match is weak. The size field is filled for only some rows; it gives once, few, many or a size class.

TGTGCCATCAGGACCGCGGCGGTCTATGGCTACACCTTC | CAIRTAAVYGYTF | TRBV10-3 | . | TRBJ1-2 | .
TGTGCCAGCAGGGGGGACAGGGGCGGGGAGACCCAGTACTTC | CASRGDRGGETQYF | TRBV2 | TRBD1 | TRBJ2-5 | .
TGCGCCAGCAGACCCAGGGGGGCCGCCGACTCTGGAAACACCATATATTTT | CASRPRGAADSGNTIYF | TRBV4-1 | TRBD1 | TRBJ1-3 | .
TGTGCCAGCAGTGGTCTGCAGGGGACTTCACCCCTCCACTTT | CASSGLQGTSPLHF | TRBV6-1 | . | TRBJ1-6 | few
TGTGCCAGCAGGACAAGGGACAGCAATAATTCACCCCTCCACTTT | CASRTRDSNNSPLHF | TRBV27 | TRBD1 | TRBJ1-6 | .
TGTGCCAGCAGCTCTGGACACATCTACGAGCAGTACTTC | CASSSGHIYEQYF | TRBV6-1 | . | TRBJ2-7 | .
TGCGCCAGCAGTGAGTCCATTAGCGGGGGATACAATGAGCAGTTCTTC | CASSESISGGYNEQFF | TRBV10-1 | TRBD2 | TRBJ2-1 | .
TGCGCCAGCAGTCAGCTCGGGACAGCTTATAATTCACCCCTCCACTTT | CASSQLGTAYNSPLHF | TRBV10-2 | TRBD1 | TRBJ1-6 | .
TGTGCCAGCACTAGCGGGAGGGCCCCCTACGAGCAGTACTTC | CASTSGRAPYEQYF | TRBV6-5 | TRBD2 | TRBJ2-7 | .
TGTGCCAGCAGCTCCGGGACAGGGTATCACTATGGCTACACCTTC | CASSSGTGYHYGYTF | TRBV7-9 | TRBD1 | TRBJ1-2 | .
TGTGCCAGCAGCCAAGGGAACAGAAGGAATGAAAAACTGTTTTTT | CASSQGNRRNEKLFF | TRBV14 | . | TRBJ1-4 | .
TGCGCCAGCAGCCAAGGGGGCGAGTATGGCTACACCTTC | CASSQGGEYGYTF | TRBV4-1 | . | TRBJ1-2 | once
TGTGCCAGCAGGTGGGGGACAGGGGTGTCCAGAGAGACCCAGTACTTC | CASRWGTGVSRETQYF | TRBV6-6 | TRBD1 | TRBJ2-5 | .
TGCGCCAGCAGCTTGGTGAGACGGGGGGGCCCCAATGAGCAGTTCTTC | CASSLVRRGGPNEQFF | TRBV5-1 | TRBD2 | TRBJ2-1 | .
TGTGCCAGTAGTATAGAGTGGGGCCTACAGGGGGCCTGGACTGAAGCTTTCTTT | CASSIEWGLQGAWTEAFF | TRBV19 | TRBD1 | TRBJ1-1 | .
TGTGCCAGCAGTGGGGGGACTGAAGCTTTCTTT | CASSGGTEAFF | TRBV6-5 | . | TRBJ1-1 | .
TGTGCCAGCAGTCCCCCAGGGTTCTACGAGCAGTACTTC | CASSPPGFYEQYF | TRBV27 | . | TRBJ2-7 | .
TGCGCCAGCAGCGTACTAGCGGGCGATTCCTACGAGCAGTACTTC | CASSVLAGDSYEQYF | TRBV5-1 | TRBD2 | TRBJ2-7 | .
TGTGCCAGCAGCTTGAACAGACGCTACGAGCAGTACTTC | CASSLNRRYEQYF | TRBV5-4 | . | TRBJ2-7 | .
TGTGCCAGCTATAGGGAGCTTGGGTCCTACGAGCAGTACTTC | CASYRELGSYEQYF | TRBV6-1 | . | TRBJ2-7 | .
TGTGCCTGGAGTGTTGGAGCGGGTCAAGAGACCCAGTACTTC | CAWSVGAGQETQYF | TRBV30 | . | TRBJ2-5 | .
TGTGCCAGCTCACAGGGGACAGGGAGGCAGCCCCAGCATTTT | CASSQGTGRQPQHF | TRBV18 | TRBD1 | TRBJ1-5 | .
TGTGCCAGCAAGGAGGCCCCTCAGGAGAACACTGAAGCTTTCTTT | CASKEAPQENTEAFF | TRBV6-4 | . | TRBJ1-1 | .
TGTGCCAGCAAACCAGACACGTCACCCCTCCACTTT | CASKPDTSPLHF | TRBV2 | . | TRBJ1-6 | .
TGTGCCAGCAGTGCCAACAGCGGCCACACAGATACGCAGTATTTT | CASSANSGHTDTQYF | TRBV6-4 | . | TRBJ2-3 | .
TGTGCCAGCAGTCGAAGCGGGAGTGACTCTGGGGCCAACGTCCTGACTTTC | CASSRSGSDSGANVLTF | TRBV5-6 | TRBD2 | TRBJ2-6 | .
TGTGCCAGTAGTAGCCTAGCGGGAGCCTCGACAGATACGCAGTATTTT | CASSSLAGASTDTQYF | TRBV19 | TRBD2 | TRBJ2-3 | .
TGTGCCAGTAGCCCGACAGCACACCATTTCTATGGCTACACCTTC | CASSPTAHHFYGYTF | TRBV19 | . | TRBJ1-2 | .
TGCGCCAGCAGCCAAGATATGTATTTCGAGCAGTACTTC | CASSQDMYFEQYF | TRBV4-1 | . | TRBJ2-7 | .
TGCGCCAGCAGCCAAGGGACAGGGAGTAATGGTCGATACACCTTC | CASSQGTGSNGRYTF | TRBV4-1 | TRBD1 | TRBJ1-2 | .
TGTGCCAGCAGGTACCGGGACAGGGGCCCAACTAATGAAAAACTGTTTTTT | CASRYRDRGPTNEKLFF | TRBV2 | TRBD1 | TRBJ1-4 | .
TGTGCCAGCTCACTCACTAGCGGAGAGACCCAGTACTTC | CASSLTSGETQYF | TRBV18 | TRBD2 | TRBJ2-5 | .
TGTGCCAGCAGCGCTCCACAGGGCTACTATGGCTACACCTTC | CASSAPQGYYGYTF | TRBV6-6 | . | TRBJ1-2 | .
TGTGCCAGCAGCTTAGGTCCTAGTGCCTCCTACGAGCAGTACTTC | CASSLGPSASYEQYF | TRBV11-3 | . | TRBJ2-7 | .
TGTGCCAGCAGACAGACTGGGGGCAAGCTGTTTTTT | CASRQTGGKLFF | TRBV6-1 | . | TRBJ1-4 | .
TGTGCCAGCAGCTTATTCGGGACTAGCTCCTACGAGCAGTACTTC | CASSLFGTSSYEQYF | TRBV7-2 | TRBD2 | TRBJ2-7 | few
TGTGCCAGCAGTTTGACAGGGCGTGAGCAGTACTTC | CASSLTGREQYF | TRBV27 | TRBD1 | TRBJ2-7 | .
TGTGCCAGCGAATCAGGTTGGGCGAACACCGGGGAGCTGTTTTTT | CASESGWANTGELFF | TRBV2 | . | TRBJ2-2 | .
TGTGCCTGGAAGGGACAGGCGCACACGCAGTATTTT | CAWKGQAHTQYF | TRBV30 | TRBD1 | TRBJ2-3 | .
TGTGCCAGCGCGCCCTCCGGACAGGGCTTGATCGGCTATGGCTACACCTTC | CASAPSGQGLIGYGYTF | TRBV7-9 | TRBD1 | TRBJ1-2 | .